The rows below give T cell receptor beta chains drawn from one sample of a study of cytomegalovirus exposure and HLA in healthy donors. The table came from immunoSEQ multiplex PCR; TCRdb's copy has only in-frame clones and leaves some out. The table has about 170,000 clones, about 76% seen once. Source material: PBMCs. The origin of the receptors is a female donor in good health and CMV-seronegative. CDR3s include the opening cysteine and the closing phenylalanine or tryptophan. The D gene is left open where the match is weak. Only part of the rows carry a size: once, few, many, or a class if the clone is expanded.

>TRBD1|TRBJ2-3|-|TRBV11-2
TGTGCCAGCAGCTTGGTCCCTGGGACAGGGTACCGAGATACGCAGTATTTT
CASSLVPGTGYRDTQYF
>-|TRBJ1-2|once|TRBV11-2
TGTGCCAGCAGCTTAGCAGGGTACATGACCTTC
CASSLAGYMTF
>TRBD2|TRBJ2-3|-|TRBV10-3
TGTGCCATCAGTGAGCCTACCACTAGCGGGGGGGCTGGAGATACGCAGTATTTT
CAISEPTTSGGAGDTQYF
>-|TRBJ2-7|few|TRBV6-5
TGTGCCAGCAGTTACTCCTACCCCCAGGGTGTCTACGAGCAGTACTTC
CASSYSYPQGVYEQYF
>TRBD1|TRBJ1-1|-|TRBV5-1
TGCGCCAGCAGCCAGGGACAGGTGAACACTGAAGCTTTCTTT
CASSQGQVNTEAFF
>-|TRBJ2-4|few|TRBV5-4
TGTGCCAGCAGCTTGGATGAGGTGGGCATTCAGTACTTC
CASSLDEVGIQYF
>-|TRBJ1-1|once|TRBV30
TGTGCCTGGAGACAGGGTGGGAGCACTGAAGCTTTCTTT
CAWRQGGSTEAFF
>TRBD2|TRBJ2-5|-|TRBV5-1
TGCGCCAGCAGCTCTTCTAGCGGGGGACTCCAAGAGACCCAGTACTTC
CASSSSSGGLQETQYF
>-|TRBJ1-2|-|TRBV4-1
TGCGCCAGCAGCCAAGCTCACAATAACTATGGCTACACCTTC
CASSQAHNNYGYTF
>-|TRBJ2-5|once|TRBV4-1
TGCGCCAGCAGCCAAACCCAGGTTCGAGAGACCCAGTACTTC
CASSQTQVRETQYF
>TRBD1|TRBJ1-1|-|TRBV6-5
TGTGCCAGCAGTTACAGTTTCGGGACAGGGTATTGGGCTTTCTTT
CASSYSFGTGYWAFF
>-|TRBJ1-1|-|TRBV7-9
TGTGCCAGCAGCTTAGCGGGGGACACTGAAGCCTTCTTT
CASSLAGDTEAFF
>TRBD1|TRBJ1-1|-|TRBV29-1
TGCAGCATGACGAGGACAGGGGCTGAAGCTTTCTTT
CSMTRTGAEAFF
>-|TRBJ1-1|few|TRBV19
TGTGCCAGTACCCTCAGGAACACTGAAGCTTTCTTT
CASTLRNTEAFF
>TRBD1|TRBJ1-5|-|TRBV7-2
TGTGCCAGCAGCTTAGGTTCCGGGACAGGCAATCAGCCCCAGCATTTT
CASSLGSGTGNQPQHF
>-|TRBJ1-6|few|TRBV6-4
TGTGCCAGCAGTGAACAGCACAATTCACCCCTCCACTTT
CASSEQHNSPLHF
>TRBD1|TRBJ1-2|-|TRBV19
TGTGCCAGTAAGCGGGCGGACAGGGGACTTGGCTACACCTTC
CASKRADRGLGYTF
>-|TRBJ1-1|-|TRBV27
TGTGCCAGCAGTTTAGCAGGGCTCACCACTGAAGCTTTCTTT
CASSLAGLTTEAFF